These 23 T cell receptor beta chains were all obtained from the same sample, sequenced in a study of blood T cell repertoires in COVID-19. Using immunoSEQ multiplex PCR, the repertoire was profiled, and TCRdb retains in-frame clones only, with some absent. Of about 300,000 clones in the sample, over 75% are singletons; the top ten hold 6% to 7%. The sample comprised peripheral blood. These receptors were taken from a woman aged 25 to 39 with COVID-19, enrolled during active disease.

V usage is TRBV28 and J usage is TRBJ1-1, with D unclear. The germline CDR1 and CDR2 sequences are MDHEN and SYDVKM. This CDR3 has 16 residues. Trimming left V 4 bases short and J 0 bases short, with 15 bases between. Here the CDR3 DNA reads TGTGCCAGCAGTTCCCCCTGGGAGGAGATGAACACTGAAGCTTTCTTT. It translates to CASSSPWEEMNTEAFF.

The rearrangement joins TRBV19 to TRBJ2-6, with 11 positions matching TRBD1. The CDR3 length is 17 residues. After removal of 5 bases from V and 7 bases from J, the junction contained 10 bases not matched to a gene. CDR1 and CDR2 from the germline V gene are LNHDA and SQIVND (reference sequence). The CDR3 bases are TGTGCCAGTAGTCTCCCGGACAGGGGGCGATTTGCCAACGTCCTGACTTTC. The encoded protein is CASSLPDRGRFANVLTF.

This chain connects TRBV30 to TRBJ2-7, with 8 bases aligning to TRBD1. V was clipped by 4 bases and J by 4 bases; unmatched bases: 6. Germline V gene data show CDR1 as GTSNPN and CDR2 as SVGIG (reference sequence). There are 13 residues in the CDR3. The CDR3 region has the DNA TGTGCCTGGATAGGACAGGGACCTTACGAGCAGTACTTC. Its protein product is CAWIGQGPYEQYF.

The chain combines TRBV6-2 or TRBV6-3 with TRBJ2-7, with 7 bases matching TRBD2. The junction had 15 bases not matched to a gene; V was cut back by 5 bases and J by 5 bases. The CDR3 length is 16 residues. Germline CDR1 reads MNHEY; CDR2 reads SVGEGT. In nucleotides, the CDR3 is TGTGCCAGCAGTGGAATGGGCGGGAGTGTGTGGAACGAGCAGTACTTC. Translated, it gives CASSGMGGSVWNEQYF.

The V call is TRBV28, the J call TRBJ2-3; D possibly corresponds to TRBD1 (5 bases). Per germline, CDR1 MDHEN and CDR2 SYDVKM. Trimming stripped 7 bases from V and 2 bases from J, with 10 bases between. The CDR3 loop spans 13 amino acids. The CDR3 nucleotides read TGTGCCAGCACTCCGACAGCCACAGATACGCAGTATTTT. Amino acid sequence: CASTPTATDTQYF.

V usage is TRBV24-1 and J usage is TRBJ2-3, with 8 nucleotides matching TRBD2. The CDR3 has 15 amino acids. Germline V lookup: CDR1 KGHDR, CDR2 SFDVKD. V dropped 4 bases and J dropped 6; count of bases not matched to a gene: 8. The CDR3 region is CATSDRLAPWDTQYF. For the CDR3, the DNA is TGTGCCACCAGTGACCGACTAGCGCCCTGGGATACGCAGTATTTT.

This clone was seen once. Written as DNA, the CDR3 is TGTGCCAGCTCACCCGAGCGGGACTCCTACGAGCAGTACTTC. Translated: CASSPERDSYEQYF. This rearrangement joins TRBV18 to TRBJ2-7; 7 bases map to TRBD2. Germline assignment: CDR1 KGHSH and CDR2 LQKENI. V lost 3 bases and J lost 0; bases outside the gene matches: 2. The CDR3 spans 14 residues.

V usage is TRBV6-5 and J usage is TRBJ2-3; 7 positions match TRBD2. Looked up from germline, CDR1 is MNHEY and CDR2 is SVGAGI. The J segment lost 4 bases and the V segment lost 6 bases, leaving 4 bases of the junction unmatched. CDR3 length equals 13 residues. CDR3 sequence (DNA): TGTGCCAGCAGGGCTAGCGGATCAGATACGCAGTATTTT. It specifies CASRASGSDTQYF.

This clone was seen many times. The chain recombines TRBV2 with TRBJ2-1, with D maybe TRBD1 (6 bases). Trimming removed 7 bases from V and 5 bases from J, with 12 bases in between. The CDR3 is 13 amino acids. Germline V gives CDR1 SNHLY, CDR2 FYNNEI. CDR3 bases: TGTGCCAGCATATGGACAGAGAACAATGAGCAGTTCTTC. The encoded protein is CASIWTENNEQFF.

V usage is TRBV19 and J usage is TRBJ2-3; possibly TRBD2 for D (6 bases). Trimming pared 10 bases from V and 4 bases from J, leaving 9 bases between. Germline CDR1 LNHDA, CDR2 SQIVND (reference sequence). CDR3 size: 11 residues. Here the CDR3 reads CATREPDTQYF. The CDR3 bases are TGTGCCACCCGGGAGCCAGATACGCAGTATTTT.

The chain uses TRBV5-6 and TRBJ2-1, with a weak D call TRBD2 (6 bases). The CDR3 consists of 12 residues. V lost 2 bases to trimming and J lost 9 bases, with 9 bases between them. Germline CDR1 is SGHDT and CDR2 is YYEEEE. CDR3 sequence reads: CASSLGGAEQFF. As DNA, the CDR3 is TGTGCCAGCAGCTTAGGAGGGGCTGAGCAGTTCTTC.

CDR3 DNA sequence: TGTGCCAGCAGCTTAGGTCCTTCCACAGATACGCAGTATTTT. It encodes CASSLGPSTDTQYF. This chain connects TRBV7-2 to TRBJ2-3; D unclear. The length of the CDR3 is 14 residues. The germline V and J ends were trimmed by 1 base and 2 bases, with 7 bases remaining between them. Germline lookup yields CDR1 SGHTA and CDR2 FQGNSA.

V and J are TRBV24-1 and TRBJ2-6; D is perhaps TRBD1 (6 bases). The length of the CDR3 is 16 residues. The germline V gene has CDR1 KGHDR and CDR2 SFDVKD. With 9 bases removed from V and 3 bases from J, the gap between germline ends came to 17 bases. CDR3 DNA sequence: TGTGCCACCGCATCTCTGGGGGCGGATGGGGCCAACGTCCTGACTTTC. It encodes CATASLGADGANVLTF.

The rearrangement joins TRBV5-4 to TRBJ1-1; perhaps TRBD1 as D (5 bases). Per the germline V gene, CDR1 is SGHNT and CDR2 is YYREEE (reference sequence). The length of the CDR3 is 13 residues. V lost 5 bases to trimming and J lost 5 bases, with 13 bases between them. The CDR3 spells CASRGDGRTEAFF. CDR3 DNA sequence: TGTGCCAGCAGAGGGGACGGGAGAACTGAAGCTTTCTTT.

In DNA, the CDR3 is TGTGCCAGCAGTCCCACCCGTCATCCGGACCAAGAGACCCAGTACTTC. Amino acids: CASSPTRHPDQETQYF. The chain is built from TRBV2 and TRBJ2-5; D is unresolved. The CDR3 length is 16 residues. V lost 5 bases to trimming and J lost 0 bases, with 16 bases between them. Germline V gene data show CDR1 as SNHLY and CDR2 as FYNNEI.

J is TRBJ2-2 and V is TRBV7-2; D is uncertain. There are 14 residues in the CDR3. V was clipped by 3 bases and J by 7 bases, with 12 bases between them. The germline gives CDR1 SGHTA, CDR2 FQGNSA. CDR3 DNA: TGTGCCAGCAGCTTTAAACCGCTCGGCGGGGAGCTGTTTTTT. This translates into CASSFKPLGGELFF.

This chain uses TRBV7-2 with TRBJ1-5; TRBD1 agrees at 8 bases. This CDR3 is built from 14 residues. Trimming cost V 5 bases and J 6 bases; bases outside gene matches: 6. The germline V gene has CDR1 SGHTA and CDR2 FQGNSA. CDR3 in amino acids: CASSPPGQAQPQHF. In DNA form, the CDR3 reads TGTGCCAGCAGCCCCCCGGGACAGGCTCAGCCCCAGCATTTT.

The V and J genes are TRBV12-3 or TRBV12-4 and TRBJ1-1; TRBD1 might be the D (6 bases). The CDR3 runs 13 residues. The germline V and J ends were trimmed by 6 bases and 4 bases, with 12 bases remaining between them. The DNA of the CDR3 is TGTGCCAGCAGGGTAGGGGGAAGCACTGAAGCTTTCTTT. This sequence encodes CASRVGGSTEAFF.

The chain employs TRBV7-3 and TRBJ2-2; 12 bases fit TRBD2. The trim removed 2 bases at V and 3 bases at J, leaving 7 bases unmatched. The V gene's germline CDR1 is SGHTA and CDR2 FQGTGA. CDR3 size: 18 residues. The CDR3 nucleotides are TGTGCCAGCAGCTTACTAGCGGGAGGGCCTTGGGACACCGGGGAGCTGTTTTTT. Its translation is CASSLLAGGPWDTGELFF.

The chain carries TRBV7-8 and TRBJ2-2, with 7 bases lining up with TRBD2. With V trimmed by 0 bases and J by 6 bases, 4 bases remained unmatched. Per germline, CDR1 SGHVS and CDR2 FQNEAQ. The CDR3 runs to 15 residues. DNA for the CDR3: TGTGCCAGCAGCTTAGCGGGAGGGCCCCCCGGGGAGCTGTTTTTT. Its protein product is CASSLAGGPPGELFF.

This chain uses TRBV6-5 with TRBJ2-7; D unresolved. The germline V gene encodes CDR1 MNHEY and CDR2 SVGAGI. Trimming pared 6 bases from V and 2 bases from J, leaving 17 bases between. The CDR3 is 15 amino acids. CDR3 protein: CASSPITWRTYEQYF. In nucleotides, the CDR3 is TGTGCCAGCAGCCCCATTACCTGGCGGACCTACGAGCAGTACTTC.

The chain employs TRBV28 and TRBJ1-2, with 10 bases aligning to TRBD1. This CDR3 has 15 residues. After removal of 4 bases from V and 3 bases from J, the junction contained 5 bases not matched to a gene. Germline CDR1 MDHEN, CDR2 SYDVKM. The CDR3 reads CASSSTGTGDYGYTF. DNA for the CDR3: TGTGCCAGCAGTTCCACGGGGACAGGGGACTATGGCTACACCTTC.

This chain connects TRBV4-1 to TRBJ2-5, with TRBD2 matching 7 bases. J gave up 7 bases and V 0 bases, and 11 bases lay outside the gene matches. Germline V gene lookup returns CDR1 MGHRA and CDR2 YSYEKL. The length of the CDR3 is 16 residues. CDR3 amino acids: CASSQERAAGEGTQYF. The DNA of the CDR3 is TGCGCCAGCAGCCAAGAGAGGGCGGCGGGAGAGGGGACCCAGTACTTC.